This TCR beta chain emerged from a study of blood T cells in healthy people across ages. A second PCR of 7 to 11 cycles used a sample-barcoded 5' primer and a J-beta primer mix. TCRdb re-derived calls from the 5' RACE reads in MiXCR, one entry per CDR3 protein. The profile shows some 900,000 distinct CDR3 sequences, about 44% of them singletons. Donors ranged from roughly 6 to 100 years old and were healthy Caucasians in Russia. The CDR3 is 18 amino acids. Trimming took 6 bases from V and 0 from J, leaving 18 bases between them. Per germline, CDR1 SNHLY and CDR2 FYNNEI. The V gene is TRBV2, the J gene TRBJ1-6; D might be TRBD1 (6 bases). The TCR was taken from a man in his thirties or forties in good health. Sequenced input: blood. DNA of the CDR3: TGTGCCAGCAGCGACTTGACAGGAGCTAGCTCCTATAATTCACCCCTCCACTTT. Translating gives CASSDLTGASSYNSPLHF.